The rows below give T cell receptor beta chains drawn from one sample of a study of OX40 agonist ivuxolimab in advanced cancers. The data were produced by immunoSEQ multiplex PCR, yet TCRdb's version contains in-frame clones alone and is incomplete. The repertoire has about 47,000 clones, about 88% of them found once; the top ten carry 11% to 15%. The material sequenced was CD4+ or CD8+ T cells sorted from blood, taken in a trial of the OX40 agonist ivuxolimab. The source of these receptors is an adult with an advanced solid tumor such as melanoma, head and neck, liver or kidney cancer. The CDR3 runs from the conserved cysteine through the conserved F or W. D genes are given only for firm matches. Size is omitted from some rows. Given values are once, few, many or a class for expanded clones.

d_call	v_call	j_call	clone_size	cdr3_nt	cdr3_aa
TRBD1	TRBV5-1	TRBJ2-3	NA	TGCGCCAGCAGCCTTGGGACAGGCACAGATACGCAGTATTTT	CASSLGTGTDTQYF
NA	TRBV7-6	TRBJ1-1	NA	TGTGCCAGCAGCTTAGGATATAATCTTGGTATCACTGAAGCTTTCTTT	CASSLGYNLGITEAFF
TRBD2	TRBV15	TRBJ2-1	NA	TGTGCCACCAGCACCCGGACTAGCGGTTACAATGAGCAGTTCTTC	CATSTRTSGYNEQFF
NA	TRBV6-1	TRBJ2-7	NA	TGTGCCAGCTTGTTTGGCAGCCACGAGCAGTACTTC	CASLFGSHEQYF
TRBD2	TRBV4-3	TRBJ2-3	NA	TGCGCCAGCAGCCAGGGAATAGCGGGGGGTCGCGGGAACACAGATACGCAGTATTTT	CASSQGIAGGRGNTDTQYF
NA	TRBV13	TRBJ1-6	NA	TGTGCCAGCAGCTATACTCCCCGGGGCCCAGGTTCACCCCTCCACTTT	CASSYTPRGPGSPLHF
NA	TRBV9	TRBJ1-4	NA	TGTGCCAGCAGCCCCGGGGGAGGGAGGACTAATGAAAAACTGTTTTTT	CASSPGGGRTNEKLFF
TRBD1	TRBV5-6	TRBJ1-1	NA	TGTGCCAGCAGCCCCTCCGGTACAGGGGGCTATAGCACTGAAGCTTTCTTT	CASSPSGTGGYSTEAFF
NA	TRBV18	TRBJ1-1	NA	TGTGCCAGCTCACCTCCGGCGGGAGACACTGAAGCTTTCTTT	CASSPPAGDTEAFF
TRBD1	TRBV13	TRBJ1-1	NA	TGTGCCAGCAGCATGGGACAGGGGTCAGACACTGAAGCTTTCTTT	CASSMGQGSDTEAFF
TRBD2	TRBV11-2	TRBJ2-2	few	TGTGCCAGCAGCCGACCCCCTACGCGGGGGGTGGGCGGGGAGCTGTTTTTT	CASSRPPTRGVGGELFF
NA	TRBV7-6	TRBJ2-2	NA	TGTGCCAGCAGCTTAGTAGTACAGACCTATGGAGGGGAGCTGTTTTTT	CASSLVVQTYGGELFF
NA	TRBV4-2	TRBJ1-1	NA	TGTGCCAGCAGCCAAGATCTCGGGACAGAAGCTTTCTTT	CASSQDLGTEAFF
NA	TRBV5-6	TRBJ2-7	NA	TGTGCCAGCAGCTCCATCAGGGTGGGATCCTACGAGCAGTACTTC	CASSSIRVGSYEQYF
NA	TRBV7-2	TRBJ2-7	NA	TGTGCCAGCAGCTTACTCCGGGGTGCCTTCGAGCAGTACTTC	CASSLLRGAFEQYF
TRBD2	TRBV4-1	TRBJ2-7	NA	TGCGCCAGCAGCCAAGATACGGGGGGGAGCTCCTACGAGCAGTACTTC	CASSQDTGGSSYEQYF